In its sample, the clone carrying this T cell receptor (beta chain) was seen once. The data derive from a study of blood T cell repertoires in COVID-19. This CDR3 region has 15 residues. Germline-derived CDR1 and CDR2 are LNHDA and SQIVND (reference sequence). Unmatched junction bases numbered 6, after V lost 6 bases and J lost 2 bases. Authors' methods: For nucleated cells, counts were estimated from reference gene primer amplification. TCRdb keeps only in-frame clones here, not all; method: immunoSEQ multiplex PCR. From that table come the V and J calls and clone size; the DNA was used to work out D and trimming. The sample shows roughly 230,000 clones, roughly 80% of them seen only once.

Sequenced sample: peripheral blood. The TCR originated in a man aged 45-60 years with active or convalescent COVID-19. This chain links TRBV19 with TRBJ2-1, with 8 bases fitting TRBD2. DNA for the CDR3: TGTGCCAGTAGGATGGGACTAGACCCCTACAATGAGCAGTTCTTC. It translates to CASRMGLDPYNEQFF. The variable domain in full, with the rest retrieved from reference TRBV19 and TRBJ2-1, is DGGITQSPKYLFRKEGQNVTLSCEQNLNHDAMYWYRQDPGQGLRLIYYSQIVNDFQKGDIAEGYSVSREKKESFPLTVTSAQKNPTAFYLCASRMGLDPYNEQFFGPGTRLTVL.